This T cell receptor beta chain emerged from a study of Graves' ophthalmopathy and Graves' hyperthyroidism. Study in general: Samples of peripheral blood were obtained at initial diagnosis, prior to treatment of any kind.

Comments on this clonotype: Its specificity is unknown.

TCR beta CDR3 amplification used RNA transcripts. First-round RT-PCR employed HTBI primers, with a second-round multiplex PCR after it. TCRdb recomputed calls from the multiplex PCR reads with MiXCR, one row per CDR3 protein. The table shows almost 750,000 distinct CDR3 sequences, with 40% occurring only once. The study enrolled ophthalmopathy donors with moderate-to-severe activity, CAS ≥3, NOSPECS ≥4 and duration under 3 months. The PBMCs had their origin in roughly 9.8 ml of fresh peripheral blood. V was clipped by 0 bases and J by 5 bases, with 12 bases between them. In germline, CDR1 is KGHDR, CDR2 SFDVKD. The CDR3 spans 15 residues. The study's findings and limits: The model forecast ophthalmopathy progression, reaching 60% to 71% sensitivity and around 75% specificity.

The genes are TRBV24-1 and TRBJ2-5, with D maybe TRBD1 (6 bases). The sample was peripheral blood. The TCR comes from an adult man with Graves' ophthalmopathy. In DNA form, the CDR3 reads TGTGCCACCAGTGATTTGGCGTCAGGGGAGGAGACCCAGTACTTC. Encoded protein: CATSDLASGEETQYF.